These 19 T cell receptor beta chains were all obtained from the same sample, sequenced in a study of glioma-infiltrating T cells after dendritic cell vaccination. The time point was: after dendritic cell vaccination, including at tumor progression/relapse. The data were produced by immunoSEQ multiplex PCR, yet TCRdb's version contains in-frame clones alone and is incomplete. Of about 91,000 clones listed, 75% to 90% were seen once; the top ten hold approximately 2%. The starting material was blood, obtained after dendritic cell vaccination. All receptors come from a human donor with glioblastoma.

Comments on this clone: At one end the junction does not follow the germline gene, possibly because of a read error. The CDR3 DNA reads as TGTGCCAGCAGGACAGGGGAGCAACGGTACGGGCAGTACTTC. Amino acid sequence: CASRTGEQRYGQYF. The rearrangement links TRBV6-5 to TRBJ2-7; TRBD1 matches 8 bases. Germline values: CDR1 MNHEY, CDR2 SVGAGI. The CDR3 has 14 amino acids.

The chain employs TRBV4-1 and TRBJ1-4; weak D call: TRBD1 (5 bases). V lost 4 bases and J lost 8, with 20 bases in between. The CDR3 has 16 residues. The germline gives CDR1 MGHRA, CDR2 YSYEKL. The CDR3 sequence: CASSLRQTEALEKLFF. The CDR3 bases are TGCGCCAGCAGCCTAAGACAGACTGAAGCCTTAGAAAAACTGTTTTTT.

This clone was found a few times. This chain links TRBV6-1 with TRBJ2-1, with a tentative D call TRBD2 (6 bases). Trimming shortened V by 6 bases and J by 7 bases, and 19 bases separated the two germline ends. This CDR3 contains 15 residues. In germline, CDR1 is MNHNS, CDR2 SASEGT. CDR3 coding DNA: TGTGCCAGCAGGGCGGGACTCGCTTTAATGAATGAGCAGTTCTTC. Translation: CASRAGLALMNEQFF.

The genes are TRBV19 and TRBJ1-1; 7 bases agree with TRBD1. Germline V gene sequence: CDR1 LNHDA, CDR2 SQIVND (reference sequence). J gave up 7 bases and V 3 bases, and 11 bases lay outside the gene matches. The CDR3 sequence is 15 residues long. CDR3 residues: CASSIEGVRQGEAFF. In DNA form, the CDR3 reads TGTGCCAGTAGTATCGAGGGGGTTAGACAGGGTGAAGCTTTCTTT.

CDR3: CASSLRPPQGATNEKLFF. The DNA of the CDR3 is TGTGCCAGCAGCTTAAGACCCCCACAGGGGGCAACTAATGAAAAACTGTTTTTT. This chain links TRBV11-2 with TRBJ1-4, with 8 bases that match TRBD1. CDR1 and CDR2 from the germline V gene are SGHAT and FQNNGV. This CDR3 spans 18 amino acids. Unmatched junction bases numbered 8, after V lost 2 bases and J lost 0 bases.

This clone showed up just a few times. The chain uses TRBV4-2 and TRBJ2-7; TRBD2 matches 8 bases. Per germline, CDR1 LGHNA and CDR2 YNFKEQ. The CDR3 is made up of 16 amino acids. V was clipped by 0 bases and J by 1 base; unmatched bases: 5. CDR3 sequence (DNA): TGTGCCAGCAGCCAAGATGAGGGGACTAGTTCCTACGAGCAGTACTTC. This codes for CASSQDEGTSSYEQYF.

The V call is TRBV6-5, the J call TRBJ2-7, with a weak D call TRBD1 (6 bases). Germline loops: CDR1 MNHEY, CDR2 SVGAGI. V was trimmed by 6 bases and J by 3 bases, leaving 12 bases between them. The CDR3 sequence is 13 residues long. This CDR3 reads CASRPGHLYEQYF. CDR3 nucleotide sequence: TGTGCCAGCAGACCGGGACATCTCTACGAGCAGTACTTC.

DNA of the CDR3: TGTGCCAGCAGTCCGAGTGCTAACACCGGGGAGCTGTTTTTT. It encodes CASSPSANTGELFF. The gene calls are TRBV7-9 and TRBJ2-2; no definite D call. Germline V gene data show CDR1 as SEHNR and CDR2 as FQNEAQ (reference sequence). The V gene lost 6 bases and the J gene lost 2 bases, with 10 bases spanning the gap. The CDR3 has 14 residues. Drawing the rest from reference TRBV7-9 and TRBJ2-2, the complete variable domain is DTGVSQNPRHKITKRGQNVTFRCDPISEHNRLYWYRQTLGQGPEFLTYFQNEAQLEKSRLLSDRFSAERPKGSFSTLEIQRTEQGDSAMYLCASSPSANTGELFFGEGSRLTVL.

The chain uses TRBV6-5 and TRBJ2-1; 12 bases map to TRBD2. Germline values: CDR1 MNHEY, CDR2 SVGAGI. CDR3 size: 15 residues. Germline trimming cut 5 bases from V and 3 bases from J; bases unmatched to any gene: 2. For the CDR3, the DNA is TGTGCCAGCAGTCCACTAGCGGGGGGCTACAATGAGCAGTTCTTC. Its protein is CASSPLAGGYNEQFF.

This clone was observed once. The chain carries TRBV30 and TRBJ1-5; TRBD1 might be the D (6 bases). Germline lookup yields CDR1 GTSNPN and CDR2 SVGIG (reference sequence). The V end lost 1 base, the J end lost 0 bases, and 13 bases lay between the germline ends. This CDR3 region has 16 residues. CDR3 nucleotides: TGTGCCTGGAGTGCGCTACAGGGTTATAGCAATCAGCCCCAGCATTTT. This translates into CAWSALQGYSNQPQHF. Supplemented by reference TRBV30 and TRBJ1-5, the full variable domain reads SQTIHQWPATLVQPVGSPLSLECTVEGTSNPNLYWYRQAAGRGLQLLFYSVGIGQISSEVPQNLSASRPQDRQFILSSKKLLLSDSGFYLCAWSALQGYSNQPQHFGDGTRLSIL.

The chain joins TRBV28 to TRBJ1-1; tentative D call: TRBD1 (5 bases). There are 17 residues in the CDR3. V was pared by 1 base and J by 10 bases, with 25 bases between. Germline V gene data show CDR1 as MDHEN and CDR2 as SYDVKM. The CDR3 nucleotides are TGTGCCAGCAGTTTATCGGGGGGGGATTTTATCGGAAAGCCAGCTTTCTTT. Encoded protein: CASSLSGGDFIGKPAFF.

In its sample, this clone was seen once. V and J are TRBV19 and TRBJ2-1; D is uncertain. The germline gives CDR1 LNHDA, CDR2 SQIVND (reference sequence). This CDR3 is 15 amino acids long. The germline V and J ends were trimmed by 10 bases and 0 bases, with 16 bases remaining between them. The CDR3 sequence: CATKNLEASYNEQFF. CDR3 DNA: TGTGCCACCAAGAACCTTGAGGCCTCCTACAATGAGCAGTTCTTC.

V usage is TRBV2 and J usage is TRBJ1-2; possibly TRBD1 for D (6 bases). V shed 8 bases and J shed 7 bases, with 17 bases lying between them. The CDR3 has 13 residues. Germline V CDR1 and CDR2: SNHLY, FYNNEI. This CDR3 reads CASAAGVRVGYTF. In DNA form, the CDR3 reads TGTGCCAGCGCCGCAGGGGTTCGGGTTGGCTACACCTTC. The full variable domain, in which reference TRBV2 and TRBJ1-2 provide the parts outside the CDR3, is EPEVTQTPSHQVTQMGQEVILRCVPISNHLYFYWYRQILGQKVEFLVSFYNNEISEKSEIFDDQFSVERPDGSNFTLKIRSTKLEDSAMYFCASAAGVRVGYTFGSGTRLTVV.

This clone was recorded once. The chain recombines TRBV7-2 with TRBJ1-1, with TRBD1 matching 7 bases. The germline gives CDR1 SGHTA, CDR2 FQGNSA. CDR3 size: 14 residues. The V gene end was trimmed by 3 bases and the J gene end by 4 bases; junction bases not matched to a gene: 5. DNA of the CDR3: TGTGCCAGCAGCTTTTCAGGGGGGTCCACTGAAGCTTTCTTT. As protein: CASSFSGGSTEAFF.

This chain connects TRBV28 to TRBJ1-6; no reliable D call. This CDR3 comprises 15 residues. The V end was cut by 1 base, the J end by 10 bases, with 14 bases between. Germline lookup yields CDR1 MDHEN and CDR2 SYDVKM. CDR3 nucleotide sequence: TGTGCCAGCAGTTTATCCGGCATTAGCGGCTCACCCCTCCACTTT. Its protein is CASSLSGISGSPLHF.

This clone was seen more than once but under ten times. The chain recombines TRBV19 with TRBJ2-7, with D maybe TRBD2 (6 bases). V lost 5 bases and J lost 8, with 28 bases in between. The V gene's germline CDR1 is LNHDA and CDR2 SQIVND (reference sequence). This CDR3 has 17 residues. For the CDR3, the DNA is TGTGCCAGTAGTGGCTTTTGGTCGGGGGTAACCTACGGACAGCAGTACTTC. Its protein is CASSGFWSGVTYGQQYF. The variable domain in full, with the rest retrieved from reference TRBV19 and TRBJ2-7, is DGGITQSPKYLFRKEGQNVTLSCEQNLNHDAMYWYRQDPGQGLRLIYYSQIVNDFQKGDIAEGYSVSREKKESFPLTVTSAQKNPTAFYLCASSGFWSGVTYGQQYFGPGTRLTVT.

The chain couples TRBV15 to TRBJ2-2, with 7 bases fitting TRBD1. CDR3 length: 16 residues. J lost 6 bases, V lost 1 base, and 8 bases had no gene match. CDR1 is LNHNV, CDR2 YYDKDF, per germline (reference sequence). This CDR3 reads CATSRGVRGFAGELFF. DNA of the CDR3: TGTGCCACCAGCAGAGGTGTCAGGGGGTTCGCCGGGGAGCTGTTTTTT.

V gene TRBV4-1 combines with J gene TRBJ2-2; 7 bases are a match to TRBD1. Germline V gene sequence: CDR1 MGHRA, CDR2 YSYEKL. This CDR3 is built from 14 residues. Unmatched junction bases numbered 3, after V lost 2 bases and J lost 6 bases. CDR3 DNA sequence: TGCGCCAGCAGCCAATATCAGGGGGCCGGGGAGCTGTTTTTT. Translated: CASSQYQGAGELFF.

This clone has only a few counts. The chain recombines TRBV7-9 with TRBJ2-7; 8 nucleotides agree with TRBD1. There are 15 residues in the CDR3. Germline V CDR1 and CDR2: SEHNR, FQNEAQ (reference sequence). With 4 bases clipped from V and 9 bases from J, the junction kept 14 bases outside the gene matches. The CDR3 protein is CASSSIGTGGVGQYF. The CDR3 region has the DNA TGTGCCAGCAGCTCAATCGGGACAGGAGGGGTCGGGCAGTACTTC.